These 7 T cell receptor beta chains originate from one sample sequenced in a study of PD-1 blockade in classical Hodgkin lymphoma (dated by TCRdb to the early 2020s). The sample's time point label, in plain terms: cycle 1 day 1 (C1D1), immediately before nivolumab initiation. Every trial patient had relapsed following autologous stem cell transplantation, and prior brentuximab vedotin exposure was what differed among cohorts A, B and C. The method behind the library was the immunoSEQ multiplex PCR assay. TCRdb stores this immuneACCESS table with in-frame sequences only. Part of the clones is absent; in the studies checked, under half of the shortfall reflects unresolved V genes, and no reason is known for the rest. The sample table holds tens of thousands of clones, of which around 87% were seen once. The ten biggest clones cover over 12% of the sample. The sample consisted of peripheral blood mononuclear cells (PBMCs), taken at baseline. The receptors derive from a human donor with classical Hodgkin lymphoma.

This chain uses TRBV4-2 with TRBJ2-1; 7 bases are shared with TRBD1. Germline lookup yields CDR1 LGHNA and CDR2 YNFKEQ. The J segment lost 7 bases and the V segment lost 1 base, leaving 10 bases of the junction unmatched. The CDR3 extends over 16 amino acids. The DNA of the CDR3 is TGTGCCAGCAGCCAAGCCCAGGGGGTTATTAATAATGAGCAGTTCTTC. Translating gives CASSQAQGVINNEQFF.

This chain links TRBV10-1 with TRBJ2-2; tentative D call: TRBD1 (5 bases). The CDR3 is 12 amino acids. V shed 5 bases and J shed 5 bases, with 6 bases lying between them. Germline V gene lookup returns CDR1 WNHNN and CDR2 SYGVQD (reference sequence). The CDR3 DNA follows: TGCGCCAGCAGTTCAGGGACCGGGGAGCTGTTTTTT. Amino acids: CASSSGTGELFF.

The chain has TRBV13 and TRBJ2-5, with 8 positions matching TRBD2. The germline V gene encodes CDR1 PRHDT and CDR2 FYEKMQ (reference sequence). This CDR3 has 15 amino acids. Trimming removed 3 bases from V and 2 bases from J; junction bases left unmatched: 5. The CDR3 protein is CASSFFTSGQETQYF. CDR3 in DNA: TGTGCCAGCAGCTTTTTTACTAGCGGACAAGAGACCCAGTACTTC.

The V call is TRBV29-1, the J call TRBJ2-5, with 7 bases lining up with TRBD1. The length of the CDR3 is 14 residues. J was trimmed by 1 base and V by 3 bases; bases with no gene match: 5. In germline, CDR1 is SQVTM, CDR2 ANQGSEA. The DNA of the CDR3 is TGCAGCGTTGAGAAGACAGGGACCCAAGAGACCCAGTACTTC. It translates to CSVEKTGTQETQYF.

The gene calls are TRBV7-9 and TRBJ2-3, with D possibly being TRBD1 (6 bases). CDR3 length equals 14 residues. V lost 4 bases and J lost 6, with 14 bases in between. Germline loops: CDR1 SEHNR, CDR2 FQNEAQ (reference sequence). The CDR3, as DNA: TGTGCCAGCAGCTCCCAAACAGGGTCGGATACGCAGTATTTT. This gives the protein CASSSQTGSDTQYF.

The chain carries TRBV30 and TRBJ2-6; D not resolved. Germline CDR1 reads GTSNPN; CDR2 reads SVGIG (reference sequence). V was cut by 7 bases and J by 0 bases, with 13 bases left in between. The CDR3 is made up of 15 amino acids. CDR3 in amino acids: CALELRASGANVLTF. CDR3 in DNA: TGTGCCTTGGAGCTCCGGGCCTCTGGGGCCAACGTCCTGACTTTC.

The chain recombines TRBV5-4 with TRBJ2-2, with TRBD1 matching over 7 bases. The CDR3 spans 16 residues. CDR1 is SGHNT, CDR2 YYREEE, per germline (reference sequence). The V and J ends lost 4 bases and 5 bases, in that order; junction bases with no gene match: 11. The CDR3 nucleotides read TGTGCCAGCAGCGACCCTAGACAGGGTGGAACCGGGGAGCTGTTTTTT. Amino acid sequence: CASSDPRQGGTGELFF. Supplemented by reference TRBV5-4 and TRBJ2-2, the full variable domain reads ETGVTQSPTHLIKTRGQQVTLRCSSQSGHNTVSWYQQALGQGPQFIFQYYREEENGRGNFPPRFSGLQFPNYSSELNVNALELDDSALYLCASSDPRQGGTGELFFGEGSRLTVL.